The rows below give T cell receptor beta chains drawn from one sample of a study of T cells in Graves' hyperthyroidism and ophthalmopathy. TCRdb used MiXCR to reprocess the multiplex PCR reads, holding one entry per CDR3 protein. Here the sample spans around 35,000 distinct CDR3 sequences, 45% to 55% being singletons. Sample: blood. The source of these receptors is a woman in her 40s with Graves' ophthalmopathy. The CDR3 runs from the conserved cysteine through the conserved F or W. D genes are given only for firm matches. Not every row has a clone size; where given, it reads once, few, many or a size class.

TRBV7-9	NA	TRBJ1-2	NA	TGTGCCAGCAGCGAAGCGGGGGGAGGGTATGGCTACACCTTC	CASSEAGGGYGYTF
TRBV3-1	TRBD2	TRBJ2-5	NA	TGTGCCAGCAGCCAAGATATTAGCGGGGGGGGAGAGACCCAGTACTTC	CASSQDISGGGETQYF
TRBV5-5	TRBD2	TRBJ2-3	many	TGTGCCAGCAGCCTCGGGAGGGTCCCAGATACGCAGTATTTT	CASSLGRVPDTQYF
TRBV10-3	TRBD2	TRBJ2-7	NA	TGTGCCGTCGGTGGGTCGGGGGGAAGGGGCCTCAAGCAGTACTTC	CAVGGSGGRGLKQYF
TRBV15	TRBD2	TRBJ2-1	once	TGTGCCACCAGCAGAGATCGGGCTAGCGGGAGTTACAATGAGCAGTTCTTC	CATSRDRASGSYNEQFF
TRBV10-1	TRBD1	TRBJ2-1	once	TGCGCCAGCAGTCTTGGGACAGAGTACAATGAGCAGTTCTTC	CASSLGTEYNEQFF
TRBV19	TRBD2	TRBJ2-7	many	TGTGCCAGTAGTATAGCTCTAGCGGGACCCTACGAGCAGTACTTC	CASSIALAGPYEQYF
TRBV7-8	NA	TRBJ1-5	once	TGTGCCAGCAGCTTAGATGCGGGGGTGGATCAGCCCCAGCATTTT	CASSLDAGVDQPQHF
TRBV30	TRBD1	TRBJ1-4	few	TGTGCCTGGAGCGGACAGGGGGCGGGTAATGAAAAACTGTTTTTT	CAWSGQGAGNEKLFF
TRBV12-3/TRBV12-4	NA	TRBJ2-1	NA	TGTGCCAGCAGTTACACAGGCTCAACTAATGAGCAGTTCTTC	CASSYTGSTNEQFF
TRBV6-5	NA	TRBJ1-5	many	TGTGCCAGCAGTTTAAAAGGCTCGGGTCAGCCCCAGCATTTT	CASSLKGSGQPQHF
TRBV24-1	TRBD2	TRBJ2-1	many	TGTGCCACCTCGGGACTAGCGGGGCCACTTGTGCAGTTCTTC	CATSGLAGPLVQFF
TRBV5-1	NA	TRBJ2-5	many	TGCGCCAGCAGCCTGGGTACCAGCGGGGAGACCCAGTACTTC	CASSLGTSGETQYF
TRBV20-1	NA	TRBJ2-2	NA	TGCAGTGCCATCAGTGCCCGGACCGGCGGGGAGCTGTTTTTT	CSAISARTGGELFF
TRBV6-2/TRBV6-3	TRBD1	TRBJ2-7	many	TGTGCCAGCAGAAGACAGGGGGCCTACGAGCAGTACTTC	CASRRQGAYEQYF
TRBV12-3/TRBV12-4	TRBD1	TRBJ2-5	many	TGTGCCAGCAGGGGGACAGGGTTAAAGACCCAGTACTTC	CASRGTGLKTQYF
TRBV7-2	TRBD2	TRBJ2-3	NA	TGTGCCAGCAGCTTAGAACTAGCGGGGGACACGCAGTATTTT	CASSLELAGDTQYF
TRBV11-2	NA	TRBJ1-6	many	TGTGCCAGCAGCTTACCGTCGGTAGGCTCACCCCTCCACTTT	CASSLPSVGSPLHF
TRBV4-3	NA	TRBJ1-2	many	TGCGCCAGCAGCCAAGGGGAAAGGGCGAACTATGGCTACACCTTC	CASSQGERANYGYTF